The clone carrying this TCR beta chain has a single count. Its antigen is as yet unknown. This entry comes from a study of OX40 agonist ivuxolimab in advanced cancers. The protocol was immunoSEQ multiplex PCR, while the TCRdb copy is restricted to in-frame clones and leaves out a portion. The table lists approximately 76,000 clones, roughly nine tenths of them singletons. Study-wide results and limits: Clonal expansion from baseline to week 6 occurred in both CD4+ and CD8+ T cells. There were, on average, more expanded clones in CD8+ T cells than in CD4+. It was not determined which antigens were specifically recognized by the peripheral T cells that had undergone clonal expansion.

Here the sequenced sample was CD4+ or CD8+ T cells sorted from blood, taken in a trial of the OX40 agonist ivuxolimab. The origin of this receptor is an adult with an advanced solid tumor such as melanoma, head and neck, liver or kidney cancer.

CDR3 amino acids: CASRELAYGPDTQYF. The DNA of the CDR3 is TGTGCCAGCAGAGAACTAGCGTACGGGCCAGATACGCAGTATTTT. The chain uses TRBV6-1 and TRBJ2-3; 7 positions agree with TRBD2. With 6 bases clipped from V and 4 bases from J, the junction kept 10 bases outside the gene matches. Germline V lookup: CDR1 MNHNS, CDR2 SASEGT. There are 15 residues in the CDR3.